These 5 T cell receptor beta chains were all obtained from the same sample, sequenced in a study of T-cell reconstitution after alpha-beta-depleted transplantation in children. TCRbeta library construction was performed incorporating unique molecular identifiers. Via MiXCR, TCRdb re-called the PCR reads, giving one row per CDR3 protein. The sample lists approximately 420,000 distinct CDR3 sequences; roughly a tenth were seen once. Sequenced material: PBMCs from the stem cell graft donor, taken from the stem cell graft. The receptors derive from a human donor who donated a stem cell graft to a child with acute myeloid leukemia.

Many counts were recorded for this clonotype. The rearrangement uses TRBV20-1 and TRBJ1-2; D unclear. The V and J ends lost 4 bases and 5 bases respectively, with 14 bases between them. CDR1 DFQATT and CDR2 SNEGSKA come from the germline V gene (reference sequence). The CDR3 extends over 13 amino acids. CDR3 residues: CSATGPGIYGYTF. CDR3 nucleotide sequence: TGCAGTGCTACCGGGCCGGGAATTTATGGCTACACCTTC.

This clonotype was detected a few times. This chain uses TRBV7-8 with TRBJ1-1, with D unclear. Per the germline V gene, CDR1 is SGHVS and CDR2 is FQNEAQ. The CDR3 has 11 residues. The CDR3 DNA reads TGTGCAGTGGGCAAGAACACTGAAGCTTTCTTT. Translating gives CAVGKNTEAFF. The whole variable domain, filled in from reference TRBV7-8 and TRBJ1-1, reads GAGVSQSPRYKVAKRGQDVALRCDPISGHVSLFWYQQALGQGPEFLTYFQNEAQLDKSGLPSDRFFAERPEGSVSTLKIQRTQQEDSAVYLCAVGKNTEAFFGQGTRLTVV.

This rearrangement joins TRBV7-9 to TRBJ1-1; the match to TRBD1 covers 8 bases. Germline assignment: CDR1 SEHNR and CDR2 FQNEAQ (reference sequence). The CDR3 loop spans 15 amino acids. V lost 0 bases and J lost 1; bases outside the gene matches: 1. The CDR3 DNA follows: TGTGCCAGCAGCTTAGCCGGACAGGGGAACACTGAAGCTTTCTTT. This gives the protein CASSLAGQGNTEAFF.

This chain joins TRBV3-1 and TRBJ1-1; no clear D gene. The CDR3 is made up of 14 amino acids. V gave up 5 bases and J gave up 7 bases, with 17 bases separating them. Germline V lookup: CDR1 LGHDT, CDR2 YNNKEL (reference sequence). For the CDR3, the DNA is TGTGCCAGCAGCGATACTCAGGCGAAGGGTGAAGCTTTCTTT. Translated, it gives CASSDTQAKGEAFF.

V is TRBV20-1 and J is TRBJ2-1; TRBD2 agrees at 13 bases. V was pared by 5 bases and J by 14 bases, with 15 bases of the junction left unmatched. Germline CDR1 is DFQATT and CDR2 is SNEGSKA (reference sequence). The CDR3 runs to 15 residues. The CDR3 sequence is CSALRTGTSGVVEFF. Here the CDR3 DNA reads TGCAGTGCTCTGAGAACCGGGACTAGCGGGGTGGTGGAGTTCTTC.